The 16 T cell receptor beta chains presented below share a single source sample, sequenced in a study of T cell responses to AZD1222 COVID-19 vaccine. Profiled with immunoSEQ multiplex PCR; TCRdb holds only in-frame clones, not every one. The data hold 100,000 to 120,000 clones, with about 90% observed a single time. Sequences were derived from peripheral blood, sampled on day 0 of AZD1222 vaccination. The origin of the receptors is an adult in good health.

The table lists this clone with a count of one. The chain employs TRBV9 and TRBJ2-4, with D uncertain. This CDR3 comprises 15 residues. CDR1 is SGDLS and CDR2 is YYNGEE in the germline V gene. Trimming shortened V by 0 bases and J by 6 bases, and 13 bases separated the two germline ends. CDR3 sequence reads: CASSVEGRPPNIQYF. The CDR3 DNA follows: TGTGCCAGCAGCGTAGAGGGCCGACCTCCAAACATTCAGTACTTC.

The gene calls are TRBV5-1 and TRBJ1-4; a weak D match, TRBD1 (5 bases). CDR3 length equals 16 residues. Looked up from germline, CDR1 is SGHRS and CDR2 is YFSETQ. V lost 0 bases and J 8 bases, leaving 17 bases between the germline ends. The CDR3 DNA reads as TGCGCCAGCAGCTTGGGCCCCCAAGGGGAGGGAGAAAAACTGTTTTTT. It codes for CASSLGPQGEGEKLFF.

The chain employs TRBV7-9 and TRBJ2-6; D uncertain. The CDR3 runs 15 residues. The V and J ends lost 6 bases and 4 bases respectively, with 13 bases between them. Germline CDR1 reads SEHNR; CDR2 reads FQNEAQ (reference sequence). Here the CDR3 reads CASRHDNSGANVLTF. The CDR3 DNA is TGTGCCAGCAGACATGACAATTCCGGGGCCAACGTCCTGACTTTC.

This clone was detected only once. The V gene is TRBV5-4, the J gene TRBJ1-1, with a possible D match to TRBD1 (6 bases). The CDR3 contains 14 residues. Trimming stripped 6 bases from V and 5 bases from J, with 17 bases between. Germline V gene lookup returns CDR1 SGHNT and CDR2 YYREEE (reference sequence). Here the CDR3 DNA reads TGTGCCAGCATGCAAGGCGGGGGGCGGACTGAAGCTTTCTTT. This translates into CASMQGGGRTEAFF.

The chain couples TRBV19 to TRBJ1-4; possibly TRBD1 for D (6 bases). V was cut by 6 bases and J by 8 bases, with 10 bases left in between. CDR1 and CDR2 from the germline V gene are LNHDA and SQIVND (reference sequence). The CDR3 totals 12 residues. The CDR3 DNA is TGTGCCAGTAGGTCAGGGGTAGAAAAACTGTTTTTT. This gives the protein CASRSGVEKLFF.

V usage is TRBV28 and J usage is TRBJ1-3; D is unclear. Germline V gives CDR1 MDHEN, CDR2 SYDVKM. This CDR3 spans 14 amino acids. The V gene lost 3 bases and the J gene lost 4 bases, with 10 bases spanning the gap. CDR3 amino acids: CASSFGVLGNTIYF. DNA of the CDR3: TGTGCCAGCAGTTTTGGGGTCCTAGGAAACACCATATATTTT. Full variable domain (outside the CDR3, taken from reference TRBV28 and TRBJ1-3): DVKVTQSSRYLVKRTGEKVFLECVQDMDHENMFWYRQDPGLGLRLIYFSYDVKMKEKGDIPEGYSVSREKKERFSLILESASTNQTSMYLCASSFGVLGNTIYFGEGSWLTVV.

V is TRBV27 and J is TRBJ1-5; tentative D call: TRBD1 (5 bases). The CDR3 is 13 residues long. Trimming took off 7 bases at V and 3 bases at J, with 10 bases between the two ends. Germline CDR1 and CDR2: MNHEY and SMNVEV (reference sequence). This CDR3 reads CASTWGINQPQHF. The CDR3 DNA sequence: TGTGCCAGCACCTGGGGGATCAATCAGCCCCAGCATTTT.

This clone appeared once. This chain uses TRBV12-3 or TRBV12-4 with TRBJ1-3; D perhaps matches TRBD1 (6 bases). The length of the CDR3 is 13 residues. V was clipped by 6 bases and J by 6 bases, with 12 bases between them. CDR3 loop: CASRLQGKNTIYF. For the CDR3, the DNA is TGTGCCAGCAGGCTACAGGGAAAAAACACCATATATTTT.

The chain uses TRBV11-3 and TRBJ2-7; 7 bases match TRBD1. From germline, CDR1 is SGHNT and CDR2 YENEEA. The CDR3 has 13 amino acids. V was pared by 5 bases and J by 1 base, with 2 bases of the junction left unmatched. CDR3 nucleotides: TGTGCCAGCAGCGTGACAGGGTCCTACGAGCAGTACTTC. The encoded protein is CASSVTGSYEQYF.

The chain joins TRBV11-2 to TRBJ1-2, with D possibly being TRBD1 (6 bases). The CDR3 has 12 residues. V shed 5 bases and J shed 8 bases, with 12 bases lying between them. Germline values: CDR1 SGHAT, CDR2 FQNNGV. The CDR3 here is CASSKGGSGYTF. The CDR3 DNA is TGTGCCAGCAGCAAGGGGGGGTCGGGCTACACCTTC.

The gene calls are TRBV28 and TRBJ2-4, with D perhaps matching TRBD1 or TRBD2 (5 bases each). Germline CDR1 reads MDHEN; CDR2 reads SYDVKM. The CDR3 runs 17 residues. Between the trimmed V and J ends, which lost 5 bases and 0 bases, there was a span of 17 bases. The CDR3 is CASSPGTFMLAKNIQYF. CDR3 DNA sequence: TGTGCCAGCAGTCCCGGGACCTTTATGCTAGCCAAAAACATTCAGTACTTC.

The J gene is TRBJ1-5, the V gene TRBV15, with 8 bases fitting TRBD1. Germline trimming cut 0 bases from V and 0 bases from J; bases unmatched to any gene: 4. The germline CDR1 and CDR2 sequences are LNHNV and YYDKDF (reference sequence). The CDR3 has 17 amino acids. The CDR3 spells CATSRDWTGNSNQPQHF. Written as DNA, the CDR3 is TGTGCCACCAGCAGAGATTGGACAGGGAATAGCAATCAGCCCCAGCATTTT. Full variable domain (rest looked up from reference TRBV15 and TRBJ1-5): DAMVIQNPRYQVTQFGKPVTLSCSQTLNHNVMYWYQQKSSQAPKLLFHYYDKDFNNEADTPDNFQSRRPNTSFCFLDIRSPGLGDTAMYLCATSRDWTGNSNQPQHFGDGTRLSIL.

The chain combines TRBV27 with TRBJ1-5; TRBD1 aligns across 8 bases. The CDR3 is made up of 14 amino acids. V was pared by 6 bases and J by 7 bases, with 8 bases of the junction left unmatched. In germline, CDR1 is MNHEY, CDR2 SMNVEV (reference sequence). The CDR3 nucleotides are TGTGCCAGCAGCGACAGGGGCGAGGACCAGCCCCAGCATTTT. Translation: CASSDRGEDQPQHF.

As concerns this clone: Distinct nucleotide sequences in the sample also encode this CDR3. This chain connects TRBV2 to TRBJ2-7; D uncertain. V lost 7 bases and J 2 bases, leaving 9 bases between the germline ends. The CDR3 spans 12 residues. CDR1 and CDR2 (germline): SNHLY, FYNNEI. Written as DNA, the CDR3 is TGTGCCAGCATAGGCGGAACCTACGAGCAGTACTTC. Its protein product is CASIGGTYEQYF.

V usage is TRBV5-6 and J usage is TRBJ1-2, with D perhaps matching TRBD1 (5 bases). V dropped 0 bases and J dropped 2 bases, with 5 bases sitting between them. The germline gives CDR1 SGHDT, CDR2 YYEEEE. The CDR3 sequence is 13 residues long. This CDR3 is CASSLGGNYGYTF. The CDR3 bases are TGTGCCAGCAGCTTGGGGGGGAACTATGGCTACACCTTC.

This chain connects TRBV30 to TRBJ2-7, with 10 bases aligning to TRBD2. The trim removed 5 bases at V and 3 bases at J, leaving 7 bases unmatched. CDR3 length equals 14 residues. Germline values: CDR1 GTSNPN, CDR2 SVGIG (reference sequence). The DNA of the CDR3 is TGTGCCTGGGGCTGGTCTAGCGGGGGCTACGAGCAGTACTTC. Translating gives CAWGWSSGGYEQYF.